Included here is one T cell receptor beta chain sequence, with context. Its antigen remains unidentified. The record originates from a study of cytomegalovirus exposure and HLA in healthy donors. Study summary: Out of about 190 million T cells, an earlier analysis found about 100 million unique TCR beta sequences in total.

The ends lost 7 bases at V and 8 bases at J; junction bases unmatched: 7. CDR1 is LNHDA and CDR2 is SQIVND in the germline V gene (reference sequence). CDR3 size: 13 residues. Whole-study results and caveats: As confirmed in vitro, three CMV-associated chains were specific for CMV antigens. Reported results showed that the classifier diagnosed cytomegalovirus status with high specificity and sensitivity.

A multiplex PCR was run with 60 Vbeta primers and 13 Jbeta primers. Profiling relied on immunoSEQ multiplex PCR, and the TCRdb table lists in-frame clones only, not all of them. Of approximately 140,000 clones in the sample, about 79% were seen once. Sequences were obtained from PBMCs. This clonotype was sampled from a man aged 35-49 years in good health and CMV-seropositive. V usage is TRBV19 and J usage is TRBJ1-2, with TRBD1 matching over 10 bases. Here the CDR3 reads CASTRDRGLGYTF. CDR3 nucleotides: TGTGCCAGTACTCGAGACAGGGGGCTGGGCTACACCTTC.